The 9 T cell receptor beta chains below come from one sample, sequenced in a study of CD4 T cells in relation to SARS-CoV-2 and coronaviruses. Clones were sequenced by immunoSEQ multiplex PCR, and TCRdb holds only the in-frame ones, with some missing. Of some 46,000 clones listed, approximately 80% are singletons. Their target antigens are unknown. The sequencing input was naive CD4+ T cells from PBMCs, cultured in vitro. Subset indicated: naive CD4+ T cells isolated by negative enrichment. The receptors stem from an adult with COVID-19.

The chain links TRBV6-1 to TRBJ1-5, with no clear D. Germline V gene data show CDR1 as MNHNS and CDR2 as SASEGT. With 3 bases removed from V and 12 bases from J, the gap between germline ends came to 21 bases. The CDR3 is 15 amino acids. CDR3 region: CASSETDAANLGQHF. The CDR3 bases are TGTGCCAGCAGTGAGACGGACGCCGCCAACCTTGGCCAGCATTTT.

DNA of the CDR3: TGTGCCAGCTCATCCTGGACTAGCGGGAGGGCCTCGGGGGGCACAGATACGCAGTATTTT. Translating it yields CASSSWTSGRASGGTDTQYF. This sequence joins TRBV18 and TRBJ2-3, with TRBD2 matching over 15 bases. CDR1 is KGHSH and CDR2 is LQKENI in the germline V gene. V lost 5 bases, J lost 1 base, and 13 bases stayed unmatched. The CDR3 covers 20 residues.

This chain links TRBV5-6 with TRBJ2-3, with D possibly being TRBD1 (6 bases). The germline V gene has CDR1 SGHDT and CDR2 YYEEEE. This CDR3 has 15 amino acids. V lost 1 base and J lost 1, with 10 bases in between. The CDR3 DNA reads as TGTGCCAGCAGCTTGTTGGGGGCAGGCACAGATACGCAGTATTTT. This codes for CASSLLGAGTDTQYF.

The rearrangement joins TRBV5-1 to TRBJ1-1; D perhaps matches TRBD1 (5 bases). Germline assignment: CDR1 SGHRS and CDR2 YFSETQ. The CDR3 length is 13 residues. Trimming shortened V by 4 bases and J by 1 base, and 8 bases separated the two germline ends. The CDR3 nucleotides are TGCGCCAGCAGCAGGGACGGGAACACTGAAGCTTTCTTT. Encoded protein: CASSRDGNTEAFF.

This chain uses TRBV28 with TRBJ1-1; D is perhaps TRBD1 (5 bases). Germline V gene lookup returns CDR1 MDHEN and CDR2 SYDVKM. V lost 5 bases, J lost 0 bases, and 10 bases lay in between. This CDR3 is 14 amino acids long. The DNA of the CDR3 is TGTGCCAGCAGTCCGGGACGGATGAACACTGAAGCTTTCTTT. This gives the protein CASSPGRMNTEAFF. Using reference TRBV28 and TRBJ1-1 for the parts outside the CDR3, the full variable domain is DVKVTQSSRYLVKRTGEKVFLECVQDMDHENMFWYRQDPGLGLRLIYFSYDVKMKEKGDIPEGYSVSREKKERFSLILESASTNQTSMYLCASSPGRMNTEAFFGQGTRLTVV.

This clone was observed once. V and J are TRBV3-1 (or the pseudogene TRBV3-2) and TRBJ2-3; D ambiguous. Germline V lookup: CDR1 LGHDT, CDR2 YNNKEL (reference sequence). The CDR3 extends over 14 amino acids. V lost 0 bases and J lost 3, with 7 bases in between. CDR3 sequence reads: CASSQETGTDTQYF. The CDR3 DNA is TGTGCCAGCAGCCAAGAAACCGGGACAGATACGCAGTATTTT.

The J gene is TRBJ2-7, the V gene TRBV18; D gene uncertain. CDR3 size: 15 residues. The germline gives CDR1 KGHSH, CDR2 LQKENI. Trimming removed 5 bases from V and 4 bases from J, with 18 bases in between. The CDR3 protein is CASSSTRGMIYEQYF. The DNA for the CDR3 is TGTGCCAGCTCAAGCACCCGAGGCATGATTTACGAGCAGTACTTC.

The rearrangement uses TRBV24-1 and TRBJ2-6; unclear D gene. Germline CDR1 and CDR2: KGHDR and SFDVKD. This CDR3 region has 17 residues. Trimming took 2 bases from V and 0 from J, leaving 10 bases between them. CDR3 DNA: TGTGCCACCAGTGATTCTCGGAAAAACTCTGGGGCCAACGTCCTGACTTTC. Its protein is CATSDSRKNSGANVLTF.

DNA for the CDR3: TGCGCCAGCAGCCATAACGGGAGGGATGAGACCCAGTACTTC. The encoded protein is CASSHNGRDETQYF. V is TRBV4-3 and J is TRBJ2-5, with TRBD2 matching 8 bases. Trimming cost V 3 bases and J 5 bases; bases outside gene matches: 5. Looked up from germline, CDR1 is LGHNA and CDR2 is YSLEER. CDR3 size: 14 residues.